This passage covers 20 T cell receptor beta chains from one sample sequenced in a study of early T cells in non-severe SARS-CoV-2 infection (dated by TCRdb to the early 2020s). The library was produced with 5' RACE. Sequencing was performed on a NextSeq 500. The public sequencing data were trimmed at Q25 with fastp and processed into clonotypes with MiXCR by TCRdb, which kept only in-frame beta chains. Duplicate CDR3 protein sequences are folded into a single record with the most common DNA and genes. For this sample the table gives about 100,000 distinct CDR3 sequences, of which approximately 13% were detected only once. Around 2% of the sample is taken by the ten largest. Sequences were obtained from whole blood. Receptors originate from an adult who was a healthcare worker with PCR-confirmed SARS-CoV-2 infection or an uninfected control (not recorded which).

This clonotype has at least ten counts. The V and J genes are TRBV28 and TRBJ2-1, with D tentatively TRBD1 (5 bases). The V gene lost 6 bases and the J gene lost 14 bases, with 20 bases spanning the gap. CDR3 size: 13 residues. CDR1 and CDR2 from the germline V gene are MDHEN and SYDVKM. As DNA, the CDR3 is TGTGCCAGCAGCTACGGGCCCCAGGGTAGGGAGTTCTTC. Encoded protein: CASSYGPQGREFF.

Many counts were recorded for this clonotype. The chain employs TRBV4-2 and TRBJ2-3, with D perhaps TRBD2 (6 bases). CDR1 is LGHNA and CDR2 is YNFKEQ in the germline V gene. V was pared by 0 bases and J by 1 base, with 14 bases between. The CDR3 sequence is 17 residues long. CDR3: CASSQETRPGGTDTQYF. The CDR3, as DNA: TGTGCCAGCAGCCAAGAGACCCGGCCGGGGGGCACAGATACGCAGTATTTT.

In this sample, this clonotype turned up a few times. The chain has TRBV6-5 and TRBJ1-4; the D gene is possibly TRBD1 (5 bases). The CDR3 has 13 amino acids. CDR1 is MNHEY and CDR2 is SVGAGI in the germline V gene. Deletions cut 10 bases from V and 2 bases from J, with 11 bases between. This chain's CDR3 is CATKGNTNEKLFF. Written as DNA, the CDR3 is TGTGCCACCAAGGGGAACACTAATGAAAAACTGTTTTTT.

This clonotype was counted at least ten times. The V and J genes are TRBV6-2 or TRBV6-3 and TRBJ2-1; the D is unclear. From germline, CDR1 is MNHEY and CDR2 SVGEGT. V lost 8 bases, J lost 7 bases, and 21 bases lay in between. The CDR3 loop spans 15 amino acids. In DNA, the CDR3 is TGTGCCAGCGGGCCCGCGGACCTCTCTCGGAATGAGCAGTTCTTC. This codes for CASGPADLSRNEQFF.

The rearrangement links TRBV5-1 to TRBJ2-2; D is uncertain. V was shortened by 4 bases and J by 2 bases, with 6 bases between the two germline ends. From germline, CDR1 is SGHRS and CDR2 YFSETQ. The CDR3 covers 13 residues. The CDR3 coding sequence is TGCGCCAGCAGCCAGGCCAACACCGGGGAGCTGTTTTTT. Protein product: CASSQANTGELFF.

CDR3 sequence reads: CASSLLQINEQFF. The CDR3 DNA reads TGTGCCAGCAGCTTATTACAGATCAATGAGCAGTTCTTC. The chain couples TRBV7-2 to TRBJ2-1; no definite D call. Germline-derived CDR1 and CDR2 are SGHTA and FQGNSA. CDR3 length: 13 residues. V lost 2 bases to trimming and J lost 6 bases, with 8 bases between them.

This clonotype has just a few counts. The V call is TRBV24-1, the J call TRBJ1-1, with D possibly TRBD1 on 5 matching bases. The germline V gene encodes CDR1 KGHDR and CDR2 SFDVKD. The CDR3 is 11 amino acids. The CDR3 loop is CENRLNTEAFF. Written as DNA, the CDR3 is TGTGAGAACAGGCTGAACACTGAAGCTTTCTTT.

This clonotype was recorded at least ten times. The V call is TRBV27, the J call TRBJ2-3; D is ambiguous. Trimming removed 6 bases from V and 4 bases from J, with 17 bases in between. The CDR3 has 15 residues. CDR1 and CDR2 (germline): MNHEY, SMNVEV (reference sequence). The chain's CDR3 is CASRNPTASADTQYF. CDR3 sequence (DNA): TGTGCCAGCAGAAACCCAACAGCGAGCGCAGATACGCAGTATTTT.

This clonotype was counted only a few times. CDR3 sequence: CASSYSRPSGANVLTF. CDR3 nucleotides: TGTGCCAGCAGTTACTCTCGGCCCTCTGGGGCCAACGTCCTGACTTTC. J is TRBJ2-6 and V is TRBV6-5; no clear D. The CDR3 runs 16 residues. Germline V gives CDR1 MNHEY, CDR2 SVGAGI. V lost 0 bases, J lost 0 bases, and 6 bases lay in between.

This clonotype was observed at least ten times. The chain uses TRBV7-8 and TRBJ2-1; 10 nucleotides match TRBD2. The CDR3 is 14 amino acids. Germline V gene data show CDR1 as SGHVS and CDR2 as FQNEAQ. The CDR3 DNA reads TGTGCAGTGAAAGCGGGGGGGTCGTTAAATGAGCAGTTCTTC. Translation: CAVKAGGSLNEQFF.

The CDR3 DNA reads TGTGCCAGCAGCTTGTCAAGGGCAGCTCTAAACTATGGCTACACCTTC. Its translation: CASSLSRAALNYGYTF. The chain combines TRBV5-5 with TRBJ1-2; D remains ambiguous. CDR1 is SGHKS and CDR2 is YYEKEE in the germline V gene (reference sequence). This CDR3 region has 16 residues. V gave up 1 base and J gave up 2 bases, with 15 bases separating them.

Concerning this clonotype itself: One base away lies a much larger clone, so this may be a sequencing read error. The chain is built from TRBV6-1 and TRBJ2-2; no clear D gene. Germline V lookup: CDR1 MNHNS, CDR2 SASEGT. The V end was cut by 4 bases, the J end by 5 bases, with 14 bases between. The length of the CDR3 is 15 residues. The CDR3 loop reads CASSGWGTWTGELFF. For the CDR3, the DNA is TGTGCCAGCAGTGGATGGGGAACGTGGACCGGGGAGCTGTTTTTT.

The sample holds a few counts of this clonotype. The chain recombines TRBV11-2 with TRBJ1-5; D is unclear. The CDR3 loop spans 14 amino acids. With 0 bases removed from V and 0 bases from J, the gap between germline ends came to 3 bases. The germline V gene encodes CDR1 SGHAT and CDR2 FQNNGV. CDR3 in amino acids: CASSLESSNQPQHF. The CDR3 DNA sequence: TGTGCCAGCAGCTTAGAATCTAGCAATCAGCCCCAGCATTTT.

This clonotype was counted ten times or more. The CDR3 loop reads CATRTLPSSYNSPLHF. In DNA form, the CDR3 reads TGTGCCACGCGGACATTACCGAGCTCCTATAATTCACCCCTCCACTTT. The chain combines TRBV6-2 or TRBV6-3 with TRBJ1-6; tentatively, D is TRBD1 (5 bases). V lost 10 bases to trimming and J lost 0 bases, with 16 bases between them. The CDR3 runs to 16 residues. CDR1 MNHEY and CDR2 SVGEGT come from the germline V gene.

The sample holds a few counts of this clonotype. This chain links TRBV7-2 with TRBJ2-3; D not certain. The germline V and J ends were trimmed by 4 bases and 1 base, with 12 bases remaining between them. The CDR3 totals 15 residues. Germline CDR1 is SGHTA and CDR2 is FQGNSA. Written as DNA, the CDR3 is TGTGCCAGCAGCTATGTCCTACCCGGCACAGATACGCAGTATTTT. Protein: CASSYVLPGTDTQYF.

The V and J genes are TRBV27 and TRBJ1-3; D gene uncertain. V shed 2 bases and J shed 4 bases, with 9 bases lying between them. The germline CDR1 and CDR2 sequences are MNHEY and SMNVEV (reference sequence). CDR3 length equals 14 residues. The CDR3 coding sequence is TGTGCCAGCAGTTTAGATCGGCGGGGAAACACCATATATTTT. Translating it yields CASSLDRRGNTIYF.

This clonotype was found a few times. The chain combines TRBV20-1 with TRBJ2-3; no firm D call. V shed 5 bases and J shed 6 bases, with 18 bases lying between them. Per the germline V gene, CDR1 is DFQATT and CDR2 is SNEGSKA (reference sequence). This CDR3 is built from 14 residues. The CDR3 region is CSAPRGLRADTQYF. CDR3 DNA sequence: TGCAGTGCTCCCCGAGGCCTCCGAGCCGATACGCAGTATTTT.

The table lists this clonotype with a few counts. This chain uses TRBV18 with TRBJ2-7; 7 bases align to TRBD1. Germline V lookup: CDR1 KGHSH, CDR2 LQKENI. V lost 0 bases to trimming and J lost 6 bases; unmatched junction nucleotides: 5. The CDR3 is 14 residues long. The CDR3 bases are TGTGCCAGCTCACCACCACAGGGGTGGGGCGAGCAGTACTTC. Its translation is CASSPPQGWGEQYF.

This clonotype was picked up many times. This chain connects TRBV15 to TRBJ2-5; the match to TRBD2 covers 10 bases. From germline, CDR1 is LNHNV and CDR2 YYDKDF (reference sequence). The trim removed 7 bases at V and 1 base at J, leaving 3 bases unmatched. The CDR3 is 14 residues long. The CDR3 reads CATKLAGVQETQYF. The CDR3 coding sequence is TGTGCCACCAAGCTAGCGGGGGTCCAAGAGACCCAGTACTTC.

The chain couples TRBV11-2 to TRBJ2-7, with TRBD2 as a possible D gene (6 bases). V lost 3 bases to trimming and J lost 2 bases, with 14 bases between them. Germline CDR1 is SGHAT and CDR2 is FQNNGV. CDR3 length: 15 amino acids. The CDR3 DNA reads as TGTGCCAGCAGCTTGGAAGAGGGACTGACCTACGAGCAGTACTTC. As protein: CASSLEEGLTYEQYF.